This TCR beta chain was observed in a study of cytomegalovirus exposure and HLA in healthy donors. Turning to the study itself: A later analysis reported the 120 or so validation repertoires used the same platform as the 550 to 800 first-cohort repertoires. Study-wide results and limits: Three chains linked to CMV were shown in vitro to be specific for CMV antigens. Researchers counted 150 to 200 TCR beta chains as cytomegalovirus-associated. Many donors carried some public TCRs, although rarity characterized most TCR sequences.

Trimming shortened V by 0 bases and J by 4 bases, and 10 bases separated the two germline ends. The V gene's germline CDR1 is LGHNA and CDR2 YNFKEQ. The CDR3 covers 14 residues. For this clone: The target antigen is unknown.

Using immunoSEQ multiplex PCR, the repertoire was profiled, and TCRdb retains in-frame clones only, with some absent. The sample lists 200,000 or so clones, 80% to 90% seen once, with under 15% in the top ten. The chain combines TRBV4-2 with TRBJ2-7; unclear D gene. The material sequenced was PBMCs. This sequence originates from a woman younger than 45 in good health and CMV-seropositive. The CDR3 spells CASSQDMIGYEQYF. The CDR3 nucleotides are TGTGCCAGCAGCCAAGATATGATCGGTTACGAGCAGTACTTC.